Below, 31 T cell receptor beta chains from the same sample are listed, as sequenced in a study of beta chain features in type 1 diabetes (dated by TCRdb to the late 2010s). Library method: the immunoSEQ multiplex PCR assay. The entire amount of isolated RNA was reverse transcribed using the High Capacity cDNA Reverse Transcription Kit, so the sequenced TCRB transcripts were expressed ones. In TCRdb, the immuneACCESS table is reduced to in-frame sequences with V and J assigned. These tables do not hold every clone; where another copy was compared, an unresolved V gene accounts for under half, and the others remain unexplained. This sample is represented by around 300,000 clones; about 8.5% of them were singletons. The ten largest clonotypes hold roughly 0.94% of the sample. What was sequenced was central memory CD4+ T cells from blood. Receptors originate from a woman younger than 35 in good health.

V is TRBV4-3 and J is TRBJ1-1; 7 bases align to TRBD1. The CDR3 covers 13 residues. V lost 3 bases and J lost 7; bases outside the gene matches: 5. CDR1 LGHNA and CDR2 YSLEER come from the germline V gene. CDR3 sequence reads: CASSHQGGVEAFF. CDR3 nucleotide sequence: TGCGCCAGCAGCCACCAAGGGGGCGTTGAAGCTTTCTTT.

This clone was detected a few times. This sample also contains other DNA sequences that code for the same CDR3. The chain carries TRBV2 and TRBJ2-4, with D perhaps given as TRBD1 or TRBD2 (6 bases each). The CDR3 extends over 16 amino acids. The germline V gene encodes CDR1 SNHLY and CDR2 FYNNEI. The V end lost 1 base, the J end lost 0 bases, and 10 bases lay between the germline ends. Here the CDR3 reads CASSEDRGPAKNIQYF. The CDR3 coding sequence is TGTGCCAGCAGTGAAGACCGGGGGCCAGCCAAAAACATTCAGTACTTC.

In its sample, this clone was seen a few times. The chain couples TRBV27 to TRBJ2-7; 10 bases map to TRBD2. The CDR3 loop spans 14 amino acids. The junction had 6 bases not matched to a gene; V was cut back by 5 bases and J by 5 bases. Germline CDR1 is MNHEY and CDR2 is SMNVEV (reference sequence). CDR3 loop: CASSRVAGGHEQYV. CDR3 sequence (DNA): TGTGCCAGCAGTCGGGTAGCGGGGGGACACGAGCAGTACGTC.

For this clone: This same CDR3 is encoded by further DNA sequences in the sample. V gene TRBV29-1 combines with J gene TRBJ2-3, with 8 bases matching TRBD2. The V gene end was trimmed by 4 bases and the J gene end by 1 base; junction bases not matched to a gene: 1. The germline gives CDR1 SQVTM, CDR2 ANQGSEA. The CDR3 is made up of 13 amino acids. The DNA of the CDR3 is TGCAGCGTTGTCGGGAGGGGCACAGATACGCAGTATTTT. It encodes CSVVGRGTDTQYF.

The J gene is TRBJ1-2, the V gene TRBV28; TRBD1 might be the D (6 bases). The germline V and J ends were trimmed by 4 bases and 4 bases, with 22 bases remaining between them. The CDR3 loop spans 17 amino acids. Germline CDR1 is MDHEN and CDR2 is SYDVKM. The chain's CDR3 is CASSSSSGQGGFYGYTF. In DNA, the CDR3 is TGTGCCAGCAGTTCATCCTCGGGACAAGGCGGATTCTATGGCTACACCTTC.

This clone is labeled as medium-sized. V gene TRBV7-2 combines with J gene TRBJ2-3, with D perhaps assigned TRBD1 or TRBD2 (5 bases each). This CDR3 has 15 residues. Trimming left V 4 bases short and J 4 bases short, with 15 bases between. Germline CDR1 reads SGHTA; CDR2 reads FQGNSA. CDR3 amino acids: CASSSRIQGADTQYF. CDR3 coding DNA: TGTGCCAGCAGCTCTCGAATTCAGGGAGCAGATACGCAGTATTTT.

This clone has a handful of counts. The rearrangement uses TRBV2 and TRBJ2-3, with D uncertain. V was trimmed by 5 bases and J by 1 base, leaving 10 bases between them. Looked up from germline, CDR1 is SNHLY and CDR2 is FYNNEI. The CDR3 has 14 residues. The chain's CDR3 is CASSSLQGTDTQYF. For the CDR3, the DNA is TGTGCCAGCAGTTCTCTCCAGGGCACAGATACGCAGTATTTT.

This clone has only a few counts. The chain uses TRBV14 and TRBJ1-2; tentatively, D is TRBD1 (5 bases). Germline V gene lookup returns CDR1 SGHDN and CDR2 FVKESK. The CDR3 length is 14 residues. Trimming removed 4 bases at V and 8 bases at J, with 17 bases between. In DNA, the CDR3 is TGTGCCAGCAGCCGAAATGGGCAGGGAGGCGGCTACACCTTC. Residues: CASSRNGQGGGYTF.

The CDR3 nucleotides read TGCAGCGTCACTAAGGACAGTAGTGAAAAACTGTTTTTT. Translating it yields CSVTKDSSEKLFF. The V gene is TRBV29-1, the J gene TRBJ1-4; tentatively, D is TRBD1 (6 bases). V lost 6 bases and J 7 bases, leaving 15 bases between the germline ends. This CDR3 contains 13 residues. The germline gives CDR1 SQVTM, CDR2 ANQGSEA. The whole variable domain, filled in from reference TRBV29-1 and TRBJ1-4, reads SAVISQKPSRDICQRGTSLTIQCQVDSQVTMMFWYRQQPGQSLTLIATANQGSEATYESGFVIDKFPISRPNLTFSTLTVSNMSPEDSSIYLCSVTKDSSEKLFFGSGTQLSVL.

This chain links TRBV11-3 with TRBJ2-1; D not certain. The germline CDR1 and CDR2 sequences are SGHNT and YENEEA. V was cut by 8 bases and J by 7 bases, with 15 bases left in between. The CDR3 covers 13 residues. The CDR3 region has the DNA TGTGCCAGCGGAACCCCCCAAGGGAATGAGCAGTTCTTC. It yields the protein CASGTPQGNEQFF.

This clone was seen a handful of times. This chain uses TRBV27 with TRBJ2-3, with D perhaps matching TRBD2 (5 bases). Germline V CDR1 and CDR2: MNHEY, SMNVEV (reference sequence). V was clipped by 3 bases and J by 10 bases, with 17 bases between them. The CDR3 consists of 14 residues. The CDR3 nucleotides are TGTGCCAGCAGTTTGGGAGTTGGGTTGGGGTCGCAGTATTTT. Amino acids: CASSLGVGLGSQYF.

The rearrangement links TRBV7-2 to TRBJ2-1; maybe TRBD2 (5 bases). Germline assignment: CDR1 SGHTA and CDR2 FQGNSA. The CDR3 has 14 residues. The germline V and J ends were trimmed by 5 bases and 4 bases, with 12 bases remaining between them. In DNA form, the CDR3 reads TGTGCCAGCAGCCAAGCCGGGAAATACAATGAGCAGTTCTTC. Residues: CASSQAGKYNEQFF.

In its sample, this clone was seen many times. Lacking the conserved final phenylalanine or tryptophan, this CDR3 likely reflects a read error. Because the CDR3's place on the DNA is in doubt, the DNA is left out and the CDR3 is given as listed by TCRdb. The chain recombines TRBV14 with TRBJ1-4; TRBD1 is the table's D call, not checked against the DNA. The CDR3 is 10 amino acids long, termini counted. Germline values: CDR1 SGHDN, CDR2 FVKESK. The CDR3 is CASSAGTVSR.

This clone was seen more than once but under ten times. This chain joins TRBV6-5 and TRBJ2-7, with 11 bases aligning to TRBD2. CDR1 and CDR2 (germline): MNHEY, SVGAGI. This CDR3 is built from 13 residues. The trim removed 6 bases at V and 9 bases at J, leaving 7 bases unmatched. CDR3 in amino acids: CASSVGTSGVQYV. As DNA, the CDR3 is TGTGCCAGCAGCGTTGGGACTAGCGGAGTGCAGTACGTC.

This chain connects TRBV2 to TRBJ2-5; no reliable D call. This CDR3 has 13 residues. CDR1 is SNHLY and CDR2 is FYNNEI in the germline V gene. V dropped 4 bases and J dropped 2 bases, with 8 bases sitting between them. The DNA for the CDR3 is TGTGCCAGCAGTGTCCGGTGGCAAGAGACCCAGTACTTC. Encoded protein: CASSVRWQETQYF.

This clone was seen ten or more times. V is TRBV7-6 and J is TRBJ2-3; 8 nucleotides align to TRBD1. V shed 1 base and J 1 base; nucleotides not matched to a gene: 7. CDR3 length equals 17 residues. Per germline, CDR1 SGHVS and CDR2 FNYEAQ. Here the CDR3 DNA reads TGTGCCAGCAGCTTAGACCTGACAGGGGTGGGCACAGATACGCAGTATTTT. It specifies CASSLDLTGVGTDTQYF.

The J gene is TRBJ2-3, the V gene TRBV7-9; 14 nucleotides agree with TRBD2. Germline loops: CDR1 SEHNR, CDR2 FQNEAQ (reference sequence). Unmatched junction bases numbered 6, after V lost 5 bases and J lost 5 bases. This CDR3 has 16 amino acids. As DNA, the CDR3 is TGTGCCAGCAGCACAGGACTAGCGGGGGGCGGAGATACGCAGTATTTT. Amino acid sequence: CASSTGLAGGGDTQYF.

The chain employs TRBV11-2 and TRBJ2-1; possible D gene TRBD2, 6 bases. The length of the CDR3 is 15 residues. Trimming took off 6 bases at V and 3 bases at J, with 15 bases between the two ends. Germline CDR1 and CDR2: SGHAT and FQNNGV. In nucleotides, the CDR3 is TGTGCCAGCAGTTCGCCTCGGGGGAGCTACAATGAGCAGTTCTTC. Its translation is CASSSPRGSYNEQFF.

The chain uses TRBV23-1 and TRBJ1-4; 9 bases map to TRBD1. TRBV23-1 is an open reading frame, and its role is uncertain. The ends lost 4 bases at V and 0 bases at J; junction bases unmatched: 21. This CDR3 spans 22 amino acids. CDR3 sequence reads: CASSPWTGDFKPQLSTNEKLFF. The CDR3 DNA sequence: TGCGCCAGCAGTCCGTGGACAGGGGATTTTAAACCTCAACTCTCAACTAATGAAAAACTGTTTTTT.

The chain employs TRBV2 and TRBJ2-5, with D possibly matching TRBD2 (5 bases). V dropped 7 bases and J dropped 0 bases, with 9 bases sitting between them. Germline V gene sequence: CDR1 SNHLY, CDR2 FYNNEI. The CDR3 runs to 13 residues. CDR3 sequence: CASTRTYQETQYF. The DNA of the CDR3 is TGTGCCAGCACTCGGACTTACCAAGAGACCCAGTACTTC.

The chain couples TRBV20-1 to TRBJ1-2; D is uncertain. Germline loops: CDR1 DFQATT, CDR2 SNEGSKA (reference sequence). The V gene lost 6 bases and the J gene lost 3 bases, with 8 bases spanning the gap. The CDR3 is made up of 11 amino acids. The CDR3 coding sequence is TGCAGTGCCCGGACTGACTATGGCTACACCTTC. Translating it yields CSARTDYGYTF.

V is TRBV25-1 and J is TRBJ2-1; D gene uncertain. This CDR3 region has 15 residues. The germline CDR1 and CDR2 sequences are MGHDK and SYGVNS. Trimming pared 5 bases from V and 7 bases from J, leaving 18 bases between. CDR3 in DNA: TGTGCCAGCAGTCACCGGGCTATGATTGGGAATGAGCAGTTCTTC. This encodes CASSHRAMIGNEQFF.

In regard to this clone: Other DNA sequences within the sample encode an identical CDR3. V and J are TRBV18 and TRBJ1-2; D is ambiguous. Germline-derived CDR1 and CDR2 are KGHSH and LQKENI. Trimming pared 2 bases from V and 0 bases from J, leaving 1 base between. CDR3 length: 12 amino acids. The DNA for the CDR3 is TGTGCCAGCTCACCATCTAACTATGGCTACACCTTC. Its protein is CASSPSNYGYTF.

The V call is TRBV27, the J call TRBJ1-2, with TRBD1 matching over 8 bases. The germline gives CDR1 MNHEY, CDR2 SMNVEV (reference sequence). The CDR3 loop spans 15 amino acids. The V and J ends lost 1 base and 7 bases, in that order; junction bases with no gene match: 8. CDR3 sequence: CASSLWGRTGSGYTF. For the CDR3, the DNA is TGTGCCAGCAGTTTATGGGGTCGGACAGGGTCTGGCTACACCTTC.

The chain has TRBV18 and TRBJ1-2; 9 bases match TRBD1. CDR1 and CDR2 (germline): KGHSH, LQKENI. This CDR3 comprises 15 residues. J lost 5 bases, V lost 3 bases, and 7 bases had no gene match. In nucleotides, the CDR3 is TGTGCCAGCTCACCGGCGGGACAGGGCATTTATGGCTACACCTTC. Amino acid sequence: CASSPAGQGIYGYTF.

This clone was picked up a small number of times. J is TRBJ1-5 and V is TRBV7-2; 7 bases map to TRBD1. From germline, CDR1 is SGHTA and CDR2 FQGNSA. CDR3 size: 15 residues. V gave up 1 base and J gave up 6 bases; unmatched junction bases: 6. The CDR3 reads CASSLEQGFGQPQHF. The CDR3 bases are TGTGCCAGCAGCTTAGAACAGGGGTTTGGTCAGCCCCAGCATTTT.

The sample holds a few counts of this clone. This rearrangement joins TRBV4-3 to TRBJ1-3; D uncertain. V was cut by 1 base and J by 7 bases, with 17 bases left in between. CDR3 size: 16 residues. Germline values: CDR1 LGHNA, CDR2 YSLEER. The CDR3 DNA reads TGCGCCAGCAGCCAAGGGGTGTCAGACTTCGGGAACACCATATATTTT. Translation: CASSQGVSDFGNTIYF.

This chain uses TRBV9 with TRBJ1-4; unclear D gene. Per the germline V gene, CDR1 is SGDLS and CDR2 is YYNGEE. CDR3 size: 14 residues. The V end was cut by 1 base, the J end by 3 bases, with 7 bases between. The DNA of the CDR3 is TGTGCCAGCAGCGTACATGACGCTAATGAAAAACTGTTTTTT. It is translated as CASSVHDANEKLFF.

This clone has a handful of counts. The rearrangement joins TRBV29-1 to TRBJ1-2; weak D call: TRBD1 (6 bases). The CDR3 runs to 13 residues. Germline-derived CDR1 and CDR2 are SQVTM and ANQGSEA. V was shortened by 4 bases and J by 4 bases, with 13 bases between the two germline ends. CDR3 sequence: CSVAPLGGYGYTF. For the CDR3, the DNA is TGCAGCGTTGCGCCCTTAGGGGGCTATGGCTACACCTTC.

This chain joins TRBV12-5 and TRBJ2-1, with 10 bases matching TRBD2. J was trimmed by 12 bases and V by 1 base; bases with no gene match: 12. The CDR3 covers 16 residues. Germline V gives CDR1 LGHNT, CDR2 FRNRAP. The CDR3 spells CASGLGTSGNSVLQFF. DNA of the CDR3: TGTGCTAGTGGTTTGGGGACTAGCGGCAACTCGGTTTTGCAGTTCTTC. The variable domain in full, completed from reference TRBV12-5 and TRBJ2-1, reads DARVTQTPRHKVTEMGQEVTMRCQPILGHNTVFWYRQTMMQGLELLAYFRNRAPLDDSGMPKDRFSAEMPDATLATLKIQPSEPRDSAVYFCASGLGTSGNSVLQFFGPGTRLTVL.

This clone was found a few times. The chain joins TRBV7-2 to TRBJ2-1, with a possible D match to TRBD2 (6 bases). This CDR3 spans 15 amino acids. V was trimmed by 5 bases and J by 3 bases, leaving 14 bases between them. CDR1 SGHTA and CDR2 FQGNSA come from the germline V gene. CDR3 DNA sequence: TGTGCCAGCAGCCCGTTCGAGGGAGGCTACAATGAGCAGTTCTTC. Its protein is CASSPFEGGYNEQFF.